Each of the 27 T cell receptor beta chains below was sequenced from the same sample in a study of T cell repertoires in cytomegalovirus infection. TCRdb re-analysed the reads in MiXCR, keeping a single row per CDR3 protein. This sample has fewer than 850,000 distinct CDR3 sequences, with 25% to 30% found just once. These TCRs' antigens remain unknown. The sample consisted of cultured CD8+ T cells from PBMCs, taken from culture after CMV antigen stimulation. The receptors stem from a human donor in good health (CMV status not recorded). Some clones in this sample may be carry-over from other donors' samples.

The J gene is TRBJ2-5, the V gene TRBV7-9; the match to TRBD1 covers 9 bases. Trimming at V came to 5 bases and at J to 3 bases, leaving 7 bases not matched to a gene. The CDR3 has 15 amino acids. Germline CDR1 reads SEHNR; CDR2 reads FQNEAQ (reference sequence). The chain's CDR3 is CASSHRDRDEETQYF. CDR3 nucleotides: TGTGCCAGCAGCCACCGGGACAGGGACGAAGAGACCCAGTACTTC.

The gene calls are TRBV4-3 and TRBJ2-1, with D tentatively TRBD2 (6 bases). The V and J ends lost 4 bases and 7 bases respectively, with 14 bases between them. Germline lookup yields CDR1 LGHNA and CDR2 YSLEER. This CDR3 comprises 14 residues. The CDR3 DNA sequence: TGCGCCAGCAGCCGAGGTCACCGGGGGAATGAGCAGTTCTTC. It translates to CASSRGHRGNEQFF.

The chain combines TRBV19 with TRBJ1-2; TRBD1 matches 7 bases. V was pared by 4 bases and J by 0 bases, with 2 bases of the junction left unmatched. The V gene's germline CDR1 is LNHDA and CDR2 SQIVND (reference sequence). The CDR3 is 14 residues long. The CDR3 sequence is CASSKTGANYGYTF. CDR3 DNA: TGTGCCAGTAGTAAAACAGGGGCTAACTATGGCTACACCTTC.

In its sample, this clonotype was seen many times. V and J are TRBV7-6 and TRBJ1-1, with D maybe TRBD1 (5 bases). Between the trimmed V and J ends, which lost 2 bases and 1 base, there was a span of 20 bases. Germline V CDR1 and CDR2: SGHVS, FNYEAQ. This CDR3 comprises 18 residues. The CDR3 protein is CASSLIGPGGTRNTEAFF. The CDR3 region has the DNA TGTGCCAGCAGCTTAATCGGACCAGGCGGGACCAGGAACACTGAAGCTTTCTTT.

This clonotype has at least ten counts. This chain links TRBV7-2 with TRBJ1-2, with D possibly matching TRBD1 (5 bases). Trimming removed 5 bases from V and 2 bases from J, with 33 bases in between. The CDR3 is made up of 21 amino acids. Germline-derived CDR1 and CDR2 are SGHTA and FQGNSA. The chain's CDR3 is CASSQLDRGRAIGKPNYGYTF. CDR3 DNA: TGTGCCAGCAGCCAACTAGACCGGGGCAGGGCTATTGGAAAGCCGAACTATGGCTACACCTTC.

This clonotype showed up many times. The chain is built from TRBV7-6 and TRBJ1-1; D ambiguous. The CDR3 has 15 amino acids. V shed 8 bases and J shed 0 bases, with 16 bases lying between them. Germline assignment: CDR1 SGHVS and CDR2 FNYEAQ. The chain's CDR3 is CASSMAEALNTEAFF. The CDR3 DNA is TGTGCCAGCTCCATGGCGGAGGCCCTGAACACTGAAGCTTTCTTT.

This chain connects TRBV19 to TRBJ1-4; D is perhaps TRBD1 (5 bases). The CDR3 length is 12 residues. V dropped 11 bases and J dropped 8 bases, with 15 bases sitting between them. CDR1 and CDR2 from the germline V gene are LNHDA and SQIVND (reference sequence). The CDR3 region is CASSGDREKLFF. The CDR3 DNA sequence: TGTGCCTCATCGGGGGATAGAGAAAAACTGTTTTTT.

The chain joins TRBV12-3 or TRBV12-4 to TRBJ1-2; no firm D call. The CDR3 consists of 14 residues. The V and J ends lost 2 bases and 0 bases respectively, with 7 bases between them. For the CDR3, the DNA is TGTGCCAGCAGTTTAAGTCGCCCTAACTATGGCTACACCTTC. This translates into CASSLSRPNYGYTF.

The J gene is TRBJ1-2, the V gene TRBV12-3 or TRBV12-4, with 7 bases aligning to TRBD1. The V segment lost 5 bases and the J segment 8 bases; nucleotides outside the gene matches: 5. This CDR3 has 12 amino acids. This CDR3 is CASSRQGGGYTF. The CDR3 DNA is TGTGCCAGCAGTAGACAGGGAGGCGGCTACACCTTC.

There are many counts of this clonotype. The chain has TRBV28 and TRBJ2-3; no firm D call. Trimming pared 3 bases from V and 5 bases from J, leaving 9 bases between. Germline lookup yields CDR1 MDHEN and CDR2 SYDVKM. This CDR3 region has 13 residues. This CDR3 is CASSFSPRDTQYF. The CDR3 DNA reads TGTGCCAGCAGTTTTAGTCCCCGAGATACGCAGTATTTT. Combining the CDR3 with reference TRBV28 and TRBJ2-3 gives the whole variable domain DVKVTQSSRYLVKRTGEKVFLECVQDMDHENMFWYRQDPGLGLRLIYFSYDVKMKEKGDIPEGYSVSREKKERFSLILESASTNQTSMYLCASSFSPRDTQYFGPGTRLTVL.

This clonotype was seen repeatedly, ten times or more. The chain couples TRBV7-2 to TRBJ2-2, with unresolved D. The CDR3 totals 16 residues. Germline V gene sequence: CDR1 SGHTA, CDR2 FQGNSA. The V end was cut by 4 bases, the J end by 2 bases, with 14 bases between. DNA of the CDR3: TGTGCCAGCAGCTCAGAGCCAGGAACTAACACCGGGGAGCTGTTTTTT. Protein product: CASSSEPGTNTGELFF.

This clonotype was seen a few times. The chain links TRBV6-1 to TRBJ2-7, with D unresolved. CDR3 length: 14 residues. The germline CDR1 and CDR2 sequences are MNHNS and SASEGT. Trimming left V 1 base short and J 2 bases short, with 9 bases between. This chain's CDR3 is CASSEGPETYEQYV. The CDR3 nucleotides read TGTGCCAGCAGTGAAGGGCCAGAGACCTACGAGCAGTACGTC.

The chain uses TRBV6-6 and TRBJ2-1; no firm D call. This CDR3 comprises 11 residues. Germline V gives CDR1 MNHNY, CDR2 SVGAGI (reference sequence). V dropped 6 bases and J dropped 6 bases, with 6 bases sitting between them. CDR3 loop: CASRPSNEQFF. The CDR3 bases are TGTGCCAGCAGGCCGAGCAATGAGCAGTTCTTC.

This clonotype was counted ten times or more. The chain combines TRBV27 with TRBJ1-2; D not resolved. With 0 bases removed from V and 2 bases from J, the gap between germline ends came to 16 bases. The CDR3 totals 17 residues. Germline V gene sequence: CDR1 MNHEY, CDR2 SMNVEV (reference sequence). As DNA, the CDR3 is TGTGCCAGCAGTTTATCGATGGATGTCATAAGAAACTATGGCTACACCTTC. This encodes CASSLSMDVIRNYGYTF.

In its sample, this clonotype was seen many times. The rearrangement links TRBV7-2 to TRBJ2-3; 8 nucleotides agree with TRBD2. Germline V gene sequence: CDR1 SGHTA, CDR2 FQGNSA. V gave up 4 bases and J gave up 6 bases; unmatched junction bases: 3. The CDR3 is 13 residues long. CDR3 DNA sequence: TGTGCCAGCAGCTCCCCGGGGGGGGATACGCAGTATTTT. It translates to CASSSPGGDTQYF.

The rearrangement links TRBV5-1 to TRBJ2-1; the match to TRBD1 covers 8 bases. This CDR3 has 14 residues. From germline, CDR1 is SGHRS and CDR2 YFSETQ. The V segment lost 4 bases and the J segment 4 bases; nucleotides outside the gene matches: 4. This CDR3 is CASSGTGGYNEQFF. The DNA for the CDR3 is TGCGCCAGCAGCGGCACAGGGGGTTACAATGAGCAGTTCTTC.

The rearrangement joins TRBV7-2 to TRBJ2-5; no reliable D call. Germline CDR1 and CDR2: SGHTA and FQGNSA. Trimming cost V 2 bases and J 4 bases, with 20 bases left between them. The length of the CDR3 is 17 residues. The CDR3 spells CASSLLGIWVSPETQYF. In DNA form, the CDR3 reads TGTGCCAGCAGCTTATTGGGTATTTGGGTGAGTCCAGAGACCCAGTACTTC.

This clonotype has at least ten counts. The chain carries TRBV7-6 and TRBJ1-1; possible D gene TRBD1, 6 bases. The CDR3 covers 19 residues. Germline V gene sequence: CDR1 SGHVS, CDR2 FNYEAQ. V lost 0 bases and J 3 bases, leaving 23 bases between the germline ends. The CDR3: CASSLANRAWGSSDTEAFF. As DNA, the CDR3 is TGTGCCAGCAGCTTAGCAAACAGGGCCTGGGGATCGTCGGACACTGAAGCTTTCTTT.

The V call is TRBV27, the J call TRBJ1-1, with 7 bases identical to TRBD1. Losses at the gene ends were 6 bases for V and 4 bases for J; bases not matched to a gene: 8. The CDR3 has 14 amino acids. From germline, CDR1 is MNHEY and CDR2 SMNVEV (reference sequence). The CDR3, as DNA: TGTGCCAGCAGCAACAGGGGAGGTATCACTGAAGCTTTCTTT. Amino acid sequence: CASSNRGGITEAFF.

This chain links TRBV4-1 with TRBJ1-2; a possible D gene is TRBD1 (6 bases). The CDR3 has 15 amino acids. With 1 base removed from V and 4 bases from J, the gap between germline ends came to 13 bases. Per the germline V gene, CDR1 is MGHRA and CDR2 is YSYEKL. CDR3 DNA: TGCGCCAGCAGCCAAGGGCCAGGGGCGGGCTATGGCTACACCTTC. Translation gives CASSQGPGAGYGYTF.

The J gene is TRBJ2-1, the V gene TRBV4-2, with D possibly matching TRBD1 (7 bases). Germline V gene lookup returns CDR1 LGHNA and CDR2 YNFKEQ. The CDR3 covers 18 residues. Trimming stripped 1 base from V and 7 bases from J, with 23 bases between. CDR3 region: CASSQGTRTGLAKNEQFF. In DNA, the CDR3 is TGTGCCAGCAGCCAAGGTACCCGGACAGGTCTAGCGAAAAATGAGCAGTTCTTC.

This clonotype came up once. The chain carries TRBV20-1 and TRBJ2-7, with D maybe TRBD2 (5 bases). CDR1 DFQATT and CDR2 SNEGSKA come from the germline V gene (reference sequence). This CDR3 comprises 16 residues. Trimming left V 1 base short and J 4 bases short, with 20 bases between. CDR3 sequence (DNA): TGCAGTGCTAGAGGGATTGCAGAGGGTTGGATGTACGAGCAGTACTTC. Protein product: CSARGIAEGWMYEQYF.

This clonotype was recorded many times. This chain joins TRBV12-3 or TRBV12-4 and TRBJ2-1, with D tentatively TRBD2 (6 bases). This CDR3 has 12 residues. With 4 bases removed from V and 6 bases from J, the gap between germline ends came to 7 bases. The CDR3 coding sequence is TGTGCCAGCAGTTCGGGGGTCAATGAGCAGTTCTTC. As protein: CASSSGVNEQFF.

J is TRBJ2-3 and V is TRBV6-2 or TRBV6-3; D possibly uses TRBD1 or TRBD2 (5 bases each). With 6 bases removed from V and 2 bases from J, the gap between germline ends came to 15 bases. This CDR3 has 15 amino acids. The germline gives CDR1 MNHEY, CDR2 SVGEGT. The CDR3: CASSLGTSFTDTQYF. The CDR3 DNA is TGTGCCAGCAGCCTCGGGACCAGCTTCACAGATACGCAGTATTTT.

The chain couples TRBV10-1 to TRBJ1-2; D not certain. Germline lookup yields CDR1 WNHNN and CDR2 SYGVQD (reference sequence). This CDR3 has 14 residues. Trimming left V 2 bases short and J 5 bases short, with 12 bases between. The DNA for the CDR3 is TGCGCCAGCAGTGAGACCGGGTCGAATTATGGCTACACCTTC. This sequence encodes CASSETGSNYGYTF.

The rearrangement links TRBV19 to TRBJ1-3, with no clear D. CDR1 and CDR2 from the germline V gene are LNHDA and SQIVND (reference sequence). The CDR3 spans 12 residues. The V and J ends lost 6 bases and 2 bases respectively, with 5 bases between them. The CDR3: CASRGPGNTIYF. CDR3 coding DNA: TGTGCCAGTAGAGGACCTGGAAACACCATATATTTT.

This chain connects TRBV25-1 to TRBJ1-2; TRBD1 is a possible D gene (6 bases). The CDR3 covers 14 residues. Germline V gene data show CDR1 as MGHDK and CDR2 as SYGVNS. V gave up 2 bases and J gave up 7 bases, with 14 bases separating them. The CDR3 loop reads CASSERTLQGGYTF. As DNA, the CDR3 is TGTGCCAGCAGTGAACGGACCTTACAGGGTGGCTACACCTTC.